This entry features one T cell receptor (beta chain) sequence. Its specificity is unknown. This sample is part of a study of monozygotic twins with inflammatory bowel disease. Study-wide points: IBD patients showed reduced TCRbeta diversity (inverse Simpson) versus healthy co-twins. Differing immunosuppressive treatments may have added variability to patient repertoires.

CDR1 and CDR2 from the germline V gene are LGHDT and YNNKEL (reference sequence). This CDR3 comprises 17 residues. UMIs that had a 6-nucleotide sample barcode were put in using template switching. Following a re-call of the 5' RACE reads, TCRdb has one entry per CDR3 protein and lacks DNA. Recorded here are a few hundred thousand distinct CDR3 sequences; the top ten clones represent approximately 1.6%. The sample comprised blood. The V gene is TRBV3-1, the J gene TRBJ2-4; there is no DNA to check the TCRdb D call of TRBD1. This clonotype was obtained from a human donor with ulcerative colitis or Crohn's disease, or a healthy co-twin of an affected twin (not recorded which). The CDR3 reads CASSHRQGADAKNIQYF.